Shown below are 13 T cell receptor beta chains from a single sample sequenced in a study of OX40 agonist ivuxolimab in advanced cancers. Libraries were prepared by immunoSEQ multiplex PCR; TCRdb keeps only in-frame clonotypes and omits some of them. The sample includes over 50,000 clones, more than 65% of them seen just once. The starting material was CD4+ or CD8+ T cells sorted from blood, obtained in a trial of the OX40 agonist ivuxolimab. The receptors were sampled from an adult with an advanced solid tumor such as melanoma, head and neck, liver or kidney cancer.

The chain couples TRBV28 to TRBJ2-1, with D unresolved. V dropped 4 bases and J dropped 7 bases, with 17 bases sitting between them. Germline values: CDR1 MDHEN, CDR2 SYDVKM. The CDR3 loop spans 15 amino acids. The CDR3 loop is CASSSPGRSRNEQFF. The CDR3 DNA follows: TGTGCCAGCAGTTCCCCCGGACGGTCTAGGAATGAGCAGTTCTTC.

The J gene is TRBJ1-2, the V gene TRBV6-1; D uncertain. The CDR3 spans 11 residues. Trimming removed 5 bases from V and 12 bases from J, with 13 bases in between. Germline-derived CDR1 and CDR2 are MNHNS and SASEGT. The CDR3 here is CASSYDGRNTF. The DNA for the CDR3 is TGTGCCAGCAGTTACGATGGAAGAAACACCTTC.

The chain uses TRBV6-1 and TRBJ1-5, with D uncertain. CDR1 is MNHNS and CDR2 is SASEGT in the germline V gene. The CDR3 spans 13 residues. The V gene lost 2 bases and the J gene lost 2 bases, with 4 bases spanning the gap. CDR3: CASSETGNQPQHF. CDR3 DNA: TGTGCCAGCAGTGAAACAGGCAATCAGCCCCAGCATTTT.

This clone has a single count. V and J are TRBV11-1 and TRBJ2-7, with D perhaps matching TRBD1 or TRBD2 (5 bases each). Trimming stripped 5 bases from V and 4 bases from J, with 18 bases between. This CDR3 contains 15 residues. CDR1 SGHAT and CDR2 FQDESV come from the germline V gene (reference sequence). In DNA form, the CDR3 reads TGTGCCAGCAGCCCGACCGGGACGGGCGTATACGAGCAGTACTTC. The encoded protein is CASSPTGTGVYEQYF.

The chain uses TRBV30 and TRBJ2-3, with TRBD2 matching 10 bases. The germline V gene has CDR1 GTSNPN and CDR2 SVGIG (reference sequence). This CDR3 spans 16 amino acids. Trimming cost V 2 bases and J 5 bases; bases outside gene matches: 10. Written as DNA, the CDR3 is TGTGCCTGGAGTCTAGCTAGCGGGAGAGGCGTAGATACGCAGTATTTT. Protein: CAWSLASGRGVDTQYF.

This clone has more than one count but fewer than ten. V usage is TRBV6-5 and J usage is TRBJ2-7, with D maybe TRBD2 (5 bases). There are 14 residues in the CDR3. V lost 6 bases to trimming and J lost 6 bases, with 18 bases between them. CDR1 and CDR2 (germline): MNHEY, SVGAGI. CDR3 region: CASSPSFRGPEQYF. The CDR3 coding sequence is TGTGCCAGCAGCCCCTCCTTTCGAGGGCCCGAGCAGTACTTC.

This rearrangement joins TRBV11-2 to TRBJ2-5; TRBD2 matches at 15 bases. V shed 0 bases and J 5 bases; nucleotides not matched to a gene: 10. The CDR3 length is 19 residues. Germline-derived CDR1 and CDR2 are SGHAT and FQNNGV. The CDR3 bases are TGTGCCAGCAGCTTAGATCCAGGACTAGCGGGAGGGCCTGGTGAGACCCAGTACTTC. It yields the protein CASSLDPGLAGGPGETQYF. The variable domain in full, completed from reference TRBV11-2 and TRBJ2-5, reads EAGVAQSPRYKIIEKRQSVAFWCNPISGHATLYWYQQILGQGPKLLIQFQNNGVVDDSQLPKDRFSAERLKGVDSTLKIQPAKLEDSAVYLCASSLDPGLAGGPGETQYFGPGTRLLVL.

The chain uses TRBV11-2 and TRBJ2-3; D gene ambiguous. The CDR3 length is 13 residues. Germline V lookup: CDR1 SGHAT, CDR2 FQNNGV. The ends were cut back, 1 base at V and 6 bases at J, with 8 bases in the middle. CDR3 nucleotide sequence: TGTGCCAGCAGCTTAGGACCGAGGGATACGCAGTATTTT. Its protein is CASSLGPRDTQYF.

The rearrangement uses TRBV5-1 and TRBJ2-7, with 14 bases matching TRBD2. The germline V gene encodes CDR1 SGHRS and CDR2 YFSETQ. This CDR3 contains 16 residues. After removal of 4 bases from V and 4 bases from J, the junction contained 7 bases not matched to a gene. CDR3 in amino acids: CASSISRTSGRYEQYF. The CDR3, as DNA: TGCGCCAGCAGCATCAGTAGGACTAGCGGGAGGTACGAGCAGTACTTC.

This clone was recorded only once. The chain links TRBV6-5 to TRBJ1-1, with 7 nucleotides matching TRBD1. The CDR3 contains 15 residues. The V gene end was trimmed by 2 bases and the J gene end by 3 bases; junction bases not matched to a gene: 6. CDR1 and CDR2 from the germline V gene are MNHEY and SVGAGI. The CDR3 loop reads CASSYQGQSDTEAFF. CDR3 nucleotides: TGTGCCAGCAGTTACCAGGGACAGAGTGACACTGAAGCTTTCTTT.

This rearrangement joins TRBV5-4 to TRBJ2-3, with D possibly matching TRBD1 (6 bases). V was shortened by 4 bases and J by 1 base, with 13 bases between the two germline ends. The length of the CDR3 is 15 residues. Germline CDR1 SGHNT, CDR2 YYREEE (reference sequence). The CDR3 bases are TGTGCCAGCAGCGAGGACAGTCGACGCACAGATACGCAGTATTTT. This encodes CASSEDSRRTDTQYF.

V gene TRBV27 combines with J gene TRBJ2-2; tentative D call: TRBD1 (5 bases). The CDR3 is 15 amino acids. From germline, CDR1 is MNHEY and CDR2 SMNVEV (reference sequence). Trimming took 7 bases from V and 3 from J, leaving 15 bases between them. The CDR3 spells CASTQKGYHTGELFF. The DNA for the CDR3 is TGTGCCAGCACCCAAAAGGGGTATCACACCGGGGAGCTGTTTTTT.

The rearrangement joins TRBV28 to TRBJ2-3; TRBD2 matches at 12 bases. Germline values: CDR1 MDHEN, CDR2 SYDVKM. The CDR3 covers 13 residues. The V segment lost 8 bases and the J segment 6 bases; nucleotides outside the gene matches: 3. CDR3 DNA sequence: TGTGCCAGCCTAGCGGGAGGGCCTGATACGCAGTATTTT. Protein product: CASLAGGPDTQYF.